This is a list of T cell receptor beta chains from one sample in a study of OX40 agonist ivuxolimab in advanced cancers. Measured with immunoSEQ multiplex PCR; TCRdb has only the in-frame clones, and not every one. The sample shows about 34,000 clones, roughly 80% of them seen only once. Sequenced material: CD4+ or CD8+ T cells sorted from blood, taken in a trial of the OX40 agonist ivuxolimab. The source of these receptors is an adult with an advanced solid tumor such as melanoma, head and neck, liver or kidney cancer. Both conserved end residues are part of each CDR3. Fields, in order: V gene, J gene, D gene, clone size, CDR3 DNA, CDR3 protein. A D gene is named only where the DNA matches it firmly. Size tells how often a clone was seen (once, few, many) or the class of an expanded clone, and some rows leave it out.

v_call: TRBV10-3; j_call: TRBJ2-3; d_call: .; clone_size: .; cdr3_nt: TGTGCCATAGGCGCAGATACGCAGTATTTT; cdr3_aa: CAIGADTQYF
v_call: TRBV4-1; j_call: TRBJ2-7; d_call: .; clone_size: .; cdr3_nt: TGCGCCAGCAGCCAAGCGTTGACAGAGACTTACGAGCAGTACTTC; cdr3_aa: CASSQALTETYEQYF
v_call: TRBV19; j_call: TRBJ1-2; d_call: TRBD1; clone_size: .; cdr3_nt: TGTGCCAGTACCGGGACAGCCTACTATGGCTACACCTTC; cdr3_aa: CASTGTAYYGYTF
v_call: TRBV7-2; j_call: TRBJ2-3; d_call: .; clone_size: .; cdr3_nt: TGTGCCAGCAGCCGGCAGAGGGTCGATACGCAGTATTTT; cdr3_aa: CASSRQRVDTQYF
v_call: TRBV29-1; j_call: TRBJ2-7; d_call: TRBD2; clone_size: .; cdr3_nt: TGCAGCGTTGTTGGGCGGGGGGCCTACGAGCAGTACTTC; cdr3_aa: CSVVGRGAYEQYF
v_call: TRBV4-1; j_call: TRBJ1-5; d_call: .; clone_size: few; cdr3_nt: TGCGCCAGCAGCCCGTCACCGAGTAGCAATCAGCCCCAGCATTTT; cdr3_aa: CASSPSPSSNQPQHF
v_call: TRBV29-1; j_call: TRBJ2-3; d_call: .; clone_size: .; cdr3_nt: TGCAGCTATTTTTCCTTTTCAGATACGCAGTATTTT; cdr3_aa: CSYFSFSDTQYF
v_call: TRBV28; j_call: TRBJ1-2; d_call: .; clone_size: .; cdr3_nt: TGTGCCAGCAATGGACCTAGAAACTATGGCTACACCTTC; cdr3_aa: CASNGPRNYGYTF
v_call: TRBV7-8; j_call: TRBJ2-7; d_call: .; clone_size: .; cdr3_nt: TGTGCCGGTCAGGGTCCGCCCTCCTACGAGCAGTACTTC; cdr3_aa: CAGQGPPSYEQYF
v_call: TRBV5-6; j_call: TRBJ1-2; d_call: TRBD1; clone_size: .; cdr3_nt: TGTGCCAGCAGCGGTGGACAGGATAGGTACTATGGCTACACCTTC; cdr3_aa: CASSGGQDRYYGYTF
v_call: TRBV5-5; j_call: TRBJ1-5; d_call: .; clone_size: few; cdr3_nt: TGTGCCAGCAGCTCAGTGGGCAATCAGCCCCAGCATTTT; cdr3_aa: CASSSVGNQPQHF
v_call: TRBV5-1; j_call: TRBJ2-3; d_call: TRBD1; clone_size: .; cdr3_nt: TGCGCCAGCAGCACTAGGACAGGCGGTCTCACAGATACGCAGTATTTT; cdr3_aa: CASSTRTGGLTDTQYF
v_call: TRBV30; j_call: TRBJ2-1; d_call: TRBD1; clone_size: few; cdr3_nt: TGTGCCTGGAGTGTGGAGACAGGGGGCTACAATGAGCAGTTCTTC; cdr3_aa: CAWSVETGGYNEQFF
v_call: TRBV7-2; j_call: TRBJ1-3; d_call: .; clone_size: .; cdr3_nt: TGTGCCAGCAGCTTCGGAACTGGAAACACCATATATTTT; cdr3_aa: CASSFGTGNTIYF
v_call: TRBV27; j_call: TRBJ2-1; d_call: .; clone_size: .; cdr3_nt: TGTGCCAGCAGTTTATCGGGGTTAGGGATTTCCAATGAGCAGTTCTTC; cdr3_aa: CASSLSGLGISNEQFF
v_call: TRBV27; j_call: TRBJ2-5; d_call: .; clone_size: .; cdr3_nt: TGTGCCAGCAGTTTATACAGGACCGCACAAGAGACCCAGTACTTC; cdr3_aa: CASSLYRTAQETQYF
v_call: TRBV9; j_call: TRBJ1-2; d_call: .; clone_size: .; cdr3_nt: TGTGCCAGCAGCGGGTTGCGGGATGGCTACACCTTC; cdr3_aa: CASSGLRDGYTF
v_call: TRBV9; j_call: TRBJ2-3; d_call: TRBD2; clone_size: .; cdr3_nt: TGTGCCAGCAGCCCCGGGGCGGGAGCAACAGATACGCAGTATTTT; cdr3_aa: CASSPGAGATDTQYF
v_call: TRBV5-6; j_call: TRBJ2-7; d_call: .; clone_size: .; cdr3_nt: TGTGCCAGCAGCTTGGCCGGGGGCAGTTCGGATCAGTACTTC; cdr3_aa: CASSLAGGSSDQYF
v_call: TRBV5-4; j_call: TRBJ2-7; d_call: TRBD2; clone_size: .; cdr3_nt: TGTGCCAGCAGCCGTACTAGCGGGGGGGCGAGCAACGAGCAGTACTTC; cdr3_aa: CASSRTSGGASNEQYF
v_call: TRBV7-8; j_call: TRBJ1-1; d_call: .; clone_size: .; cdr3_nt: TGTGCCAGCAGCTTAGGAATTTGGGGGGGGAACACTGAAGCTTTCTTT; cdr3_aa: CASSLGIWGGNTEAFF
v_call: TRBV30; j_call: TRBJ2-3; d_call: TRBD1; clone_size: .; cdr3_nt: TGTGCCTGGAGCCCAGGGGGAAGCACAGATACGCAGTATTTT; cdr3_aa: CAWSPGGSTDTQYF
v_call: TRBV6-1; j_call: TRBJ2-3; d_call: .; clone_size: .; cdr3_nt: TGTGCCAGCAGAGCCGGGTCCCTCCACACAGATACGCAGTATTTT; cdr3_aa: CASRAGSLHTDTQYF
v_call: TRBV5-4; j_call: TRBJ2-7; d_call: .; clone_size: .; cdr3_nt: TGCGCCAGCAGCCCTGTGGAGGAAAGCTCCTACGAGCAGTACTTC; cdr3_aa: CASSPVEESSYEQYF
v_call: TRBV6-1; j_call: TRBJ2-4; d_call: .; clone_size: .; cdr3_nt: TGTGCCAGCAGGGGGCGGCTTGAAAACATTCAGTACTTC; cdr3_aa: CASRGRLENIQYF
v_call: TRBV18; j_call: TRBJ2-3; d_call: .; clone_size: .; cdr3_nt: TGTGCCAGCTCACCACAAGCAGATACGCAGTATTTT; cdr3_aa: CASSPQADTQYF
v_call: TRBV11-3; j_call: TRBJ2-6; d_call: .; clone_size: .; cdr3_nt: TGTGCCAGCAGCTTAGGAGAGGGAACTGGGGCCAACGTCCTGACTTTC; cdr3_aa: CASSLGEGTGANVLTF
v_call: TRBV7-8; j_call: TRBJ1-1; d_call: .; clone_size: .; cdr3_nt: TGTGCCAGCAGCTTAGCGGGAAACACTGAAGCTTTCTTT; cdr3_aa: CASSLAGNTEAFF
v_call: TRBV7-9; j_call: TRBJ2-2; d_call: TRBD2; clone_size: .; cdr3_nt: TGTGCCAGCAGCTTAAAGCGGGGGGCTCACACCGGGGAGCTGTTTTTT; cdr3_aa: CASSLKRGAHTGELFF
v_call: TRBV28; j_call: TRBJ1-1; d_call: .; clone_size: .; cdr3_nt: TGTGCCAGCAGTAATCGACACCCGAACACTGAAGCTTTCTTT; cdr3_aa: CASSNRHPNTEAFF
v_call: TRBV5-1; j_call: TRBJ2-1; d_call: TRBD2; clone_size: .; cdr3_nt: TGCGCCAGCAGCCCCTTGACGGGGGGGTTCTACAATGAGCAGTTCTTC; cdr3_aa: CASSPLTGGFYNEQFF
v_call: TRBV27; j_call: TRBJ2-2; d_call: TRBD2; clone_size: .; cdr3_nt: TGTGCCAGCAGTCTAAGGGGACTAGCGGGGGGTCCCGGGGAGCTGTTTTTT; cdr3_aa: CASSLRGLAGGPGELFF
v_call: TRBV7-3; j_call: TRBJ2-5; d_call: TRBD1; clone_size: .; cdr3_nt: TGTGCCAGCAGCTTAACCCGGGACAGGGGGCGGGAGACCCAGTACTTC; cdr3_aa: CASSLTRDRGRETQYF